Below are 31 T cell receptor beta chains sequenced from a single sample in a study of neurological immune-mediated disorders. TCRdb called the 5' RACE reads again in MiXCR, with one record for every CDR3 protein. The sample includes some 80,000 distinct CDR3 sequences, 4.3% of them seen just once. The time point is: longitudinal time-point 3. The sequenced material came from PBMCs. These receptors originate from a woman aged 55-75 years with multiple sclerosis.

This clonotype was recorded at least ten times. The chain couples TRBV12-3 or TRBV12-4 to TRBJ2-1; D not resolved. V shed 6 bases and J shed 5 bases, with 8 bases lying between them. There are 12 residues in the CDR3. In nucleotides, the CDR3 is TGTGCCAGCAGCGGGTCCCACAATGAGCAGTTCTTC. Protein: CASSGSHNEQFF.

This clonotype was counted at least ten times. This chain connects TRBV2 to TRBJ2-3, with 9 bases that match TRBD2. The germline gives CDR1 SNHLY, CDR2 FYNNEI. The junction had 9 bases not matched to a gene; V was cut back by 8 bases and J by 9 bases. CDR3 size: 13 residues. CDR3 amino acids: CASGAGGLRTQYF. The DNA of the CDR3 is TGTGCCAGCGGGGCGGGGGGGCTCCGGACGCAGTATTTT.

At least ten counts were recorded for this clonotype. This chain uses TRBV5-1 with TRBJ1-1, with D uncertain. This CDR3 region has 13 residues. V was pared by 2 bases and J by 6 bases, with 11 bases between. From germline, CDR1 is SGHRS and CDR2 YFSETQ. CDR3 amino acids: CASSFIQKAEAFF. The DNA for the CDR3 is TGCGCCAGCAGCTTTATCCAGAAGGCTGAAGCTTTCTTT.

This clonotype appeared many times. The V call is TRBV20-1, the J call TRBJ2-7; tentatively, D is TRBD2 (6 bases). Germline V CDR1 and CDR2: DFQATT, SNEGSKA (reference sequence). The V and J ends lost 3 bases and 0 bases respectively, with 12 bases between them. CDR3 length equals 14 residues. CDR3 loop: CSASRASASYEQYF. CDR3 DNA sequence: TGCAGTGCTAGTCGGGCTAGCGCCTCCTACGAGCAGTACTTC.

This clonotype has at least ten counts. This chain links TRBV4-1 with TRBJ2-7; 13 bases are shared with TRBD2. Germline V gene data show CDR1 as MGHRA and CDR2 as YSYEKL. V shed 6 bases, J shed 3 bases, and the junction held 5 bases outside the gene matches. CDR3 length: 15 amino acids. The CDR3 DNA sequence: TGCGCCAGCAGTCCGACTAGCGGGGGGCGCTACGAGCAGTACTTC. This gives the protein CASSPTSGGRYEQYF.

This clonotype was observed many times. The chain couples TRBV5-1 to TRBJ2-5, with a possible D match to TRBD2 (6 bases). This CDR3 has 12 residues. CDR1 SGHRS and CDR2 YFSETQ come from the germline V gene. V dropped 7 bases and J dropped 5 bases, with 12 bases sitting between them. The CDR3 spells CASDRGGETQYF. In DNA, the CDR3 is TGCGCCAGCGACAGAGGAGGGGAGACCCAGTACTTC. Supplemented by reference TRBV5-1 and TRBJ2-5, the full variable domain reads KAGVTQTPRYLIKTRGQQVTLSCSPISGHRSVSWYQQTPGQGLQFLFEYFSETQRNKGNFPGRFSGRQFSNSRSEMNVSTLELGDSALYLCASDRGGETQYFGPGTRLLVL.

This clonotype was found many times. The CDR3 nucleotides read TGTGCCAGCAGGACAGGGTGGGACACAGATACGCAGTATTTT. Translated, it gives CASRTGWDTDTQYF. The chain joins TRBV6-5 to TRBJ2-3, with 7 bases matching TRBD1. With V trimmed by 6 bases and J by 2 bases, 5 bases remained unmatched. The germline V gene encodes CDR1 MNHEY and CDR2 SVGAGI. This CDR3 contains 14 residues.

At least ten counts were recorded for this clonotype. The chain joins TRBV6-5 to TRBJ2-5, with D tentatively TRBD2 (7 bases). Germline V gives CDR1 MNHEY, CDR2 SVGAGI. The CDR3 is 15 amino acids. Deletions cut 3 bases from V and 4 bases from J, with 15 bases between. The CDR3 loop reads CASSYEGGATETQYF. The CDR3 nucleotides read TGTGCCAGCAGTTATGAAGGGGGGGCTACAGAGACCCAGTACTTC.

This clonotype was seen repeatedly, ten times or more. The rearrangement links TRBV5-1 to TRBJ1-5; D is ambiguous. V dropped 3 bases and J dropped 1 base, with 11 bases sitting between them. This CDR3 spans 15 amino acids. Germline CDR1 reads SGHRS; CDR2 reads YFSETQ. The CDR3 sequence is CASSSIAFSNQPQHF. The CDR3 DNA reads as TGCGCCAGCAGCTCGATCGCGTTCAGCAATCAGCCCCAGCATTTT.

This clonotype was seen many times. The genes are TRBV6-5 and TRBJ1-1, with D possibly being TRBD1 (6 bases). The CDR3 consists of 14 residues. Germline values: CDR1 MNHEY, CDR2 SVGAGI. The V end lost 7 bases, the J end lost 2 bases, and 14 bases lay between the germline ends. CDR3 nucleotides: TGTGCCAGCACAAAGGGGGATATTAACACTGAAGCTTTCTTT. Amino acid sequence: CASTKGDINTEAFF.

This clonotype was counted many times. This rearrangement joins TRBV6-5 to TRBJ1-4, with 8 positions matching TRBD1. With V trimmed by 4 bases and J by 7 bases, 5 bases remained unmatched. CDR1 and CDR2 from the germline V gene are MNHEY and SVGAGI. This CDR3 is built from 14 residues. CDR3 DNA sequence: TGTGCCAGCAGTTTCTCAGGGGGCGGTGAAAAACTGTTTTTT. It specifies CASSFSGGGEKLFF.

This clonotype has ten or more counts. The CDR3 sequence is CASSDPTSGDKTGELFF. Here the CDR3 DNA reads TGTGCCAGCAGTGACCCAACTAGCGGGGATAAGACCGGGGAGCTGTTTTTT. This chain connects TRBV2 to TRBJ2-2, with 10 positions matching TRBD2. There are 17 residues in the CDR3. Germline V gene sequence: CDR1 SNHLY, CDR2 FYNNEI. V lost 3 bases and J lost 5; bases outside the gene matches: 9.

This clonotype has at least ten counts. The rearrangement links TRBV20-1 to TRBJ2-2; maybe TRBD2 (7 bases). The CDR3 sequence is 14 residues long. The germline gives CDR1 DFQATT, CDR2 SNEGSKA (reference sequence). The germline V and J ends were trimmed by 4 bases and 4 bases, with 13 bases remaining between them. The CDR3, as DNA: TGCAGTGCTACTGGGGGGGCCGGCACCGGGGAGCTGTTTTTT. Its protein product is CSATGGAGTGELFF.

The sample holds many counts of this clonotype. The chain recombines TRBV5-1 with TRBJ2-1; 10 bases match TRBD2. V lost 4 bases, J lost 8 bases, and 6 bases stayed unmatched. The CDR3 has 14 amino acids. Per germline, CDR1 SGHRS and CDR2 YFSETQ. The CDR3 here is CASSPLAGRYEQFF. In DNA form, the CDR3 reads TGCGCCAGCAGCCCACTAGCGGGGAGGTATGAGCAGTTCTTC.

This clonotype was seen many times. V gene TRBV5-1 combines with J gene TRBJ1-4; 8 bases agree with TRBD1. Per the germline V gene, CDR1 is SGHRS and CDR2 is YFSETQ. This CDR3 has 14 amino acids. V dropped 4 bases and J dropped 7; count of bases not matched to a gene: 6. DNA of the CDR3: TGCGCCAGCAGCGTCAGTACAGGGGGTGAAAAACTGTTTTTT. It translates to CASSVSTGGEKLFF.

This clonotype was seen at least ten times. CDR3 residues: CASSYPGDGYTF. The CDR3 nucleotides read TGTGCCAGCAGTTATCCTGGGGATGGCTACACCTTC. V usage is TRBV6-6 and J usage is TRBJ1-2; no definite D call. Looked up from germline, CDR1 is MNHNY and CDR2 is SVGAGI (reference sequence). Trimming cost V 3 bases and J 6 bases, with 8 bases left between them. This CDR3 comprises 12 residues.

This clonotype was observed many times. The V gene is TRBV20-1, the J gene TRBJ1-4; unclear D gene. Trimming pared 0 bases from V and 5 bases from J, leaving 7 bases between. This CDR3 region has 13 residues. Germline V gene sequence: CDR1 DFQATT, CDR2 SNEGSKA (reference sequence). CDR3 sequence (DNA): TGCAGTGCTAGAGATCCCCAGAATGAAAAACTGTTTTTT. It yields the protein CSARDPQNEKLFF.

This clonotype was picked up many times. CDR3 residues: CSASEGGLIGELFF. DNA of the CDR3: TGCAGTGCTAGTGAGGGGGGGCTGATCGGGGAGCTGTTTTTT. V is TRBV20-1 and J is TRBJ2-2; a weak D match, TRBD2 (7 bases). The germline V and J ends were trimmed by 3 bases and 7 bases, with 15 bases remaining between them. Germline V lookup: CDR1 DFQATT, CDR2 SNEGSKA (reference sequence). CDR3 size: 14 residues.

This clonotype has a count of ten or more. The J gene is TRBJ2-1, the V gene TRBV7-2; TRBD1 is a possible D gene (6 bases). This CDR3 is built from 13 residues. Germline-derived CDR1 and CDR2 are SGHTA and FQGNSA. Trimming took 3 bases from V and 16 from J, leaving 19 bases between them. The chain's CDR3 is CASSFHDRTSSFF. DNA for the CDR3: TGTGCCAGCAGCTTCCATGACAGGACGAGCTCCTTCTTC.

This clonotype was picked up many times. The chain employs TRBV6-5 and TRBJ2-7; D perhaps matches TRBD1 (5 bases). This CDR3 contains 14 residues. With 7 bases removed from V and 3 bases from J, the gap between germline ends came to 16 bases. Germline assignment: CDR1 MNHEY and CDR2 SVGAGI. The CDR3 nucleotides are TGTGCCAGCAATCAGGGTGTGATCGGCTACGAGCAGTACTTC. Its protein is CASNQGVIGYEQYF.

This clonotype was picked up many times. The chain recombines TRBV15 with TRBJ2-5; the D gene is possibly TRBD1 (6 bases). The CDR3 spans 16 residues. The V end was cut by 1 base, the J end by 4 bases, with 16 bases between. In germline, CDR1 is LNHNV, CDR2 YYDKDF (reference sequence). Written as DNA, the CDR3 is TGTGCCACCAGCAGAGCCAGAAGGGACATTTTAGAGACCCAGTACTTC. It yields the protein CATSRARRDILETQYF.

The table lists this clonotype with many counts. The CDR3 spells CATSTRRGDTYEQYF. The CDR3 coding sequence is TGTGCCACCAGTACCCGGCGGGGTGATACCTACGAGCAGTACTTC. This rearrangement joins TRBV24-1 to TRBJ2-7; tentative D call: TRBD2 (6 bases). Looked up from germline, CDR1 is KGHDR and CDR2 is SFDVKD. CDR3 length equals 15 residues. V lost 6 bases to trimming and J lost 2 bases, with 16 bases between them.

This clonotype was recorded at least ten times. The CDR3 region has the DNA TGTGCCACCAGGACCTCCTCGGAGCAGTACTTC. It specifies CATRTSSEQYF. This rearrangement joins TRBV6-5 to TRBJ2-7; D unclear. The CDR3 consists of 11 residues. Trimming took 10 bases from V and 7 from J, leaving 14 bases between them. Germline loops: CDR1 MNHEY, CDR2 SVGAGI.

This clonotype has at least ten counts. The genes are TRBV7-2 and TRBJ1-5; a possible D gene is TRBD1 (5 bases). The germline V gene has CDR1 SGHTA and CDR2 FQGNSA. V was cut by 0 bases and J by 7 bases, with 13 bases left in between. There are 15 residues in the CDR3. CDR3 amino acids: CASSLAFQGGQPQHF. The CDR3 DNA follows: TGTGCCAGCAGCTTAGCGTTTCAGGGTGGGCAGCCCCAGCATTTT.

This clonotype was recorded at least ten times. The chain links TRBV6-6 to TRBJ1-3; 8 bases are a match to TRBD1. Germline V gives CDR1 MNHNY, CDR2 SVGAGI (reference sequence). The CDR3 runs to 16 residues. V was pared by 5 bases and J by 0 bases, with 6 bases of the junction left unmatched. DNA for the CDR3: TGTGCCAGCAGTCTGGGACAGGAGGCCTCTGGAAACACCATATATTTT. Protein product: CASSLGQEASGNTIYF.

In this sample, this clonotype turned up many times. V gene TRBV27 combines with J gene TRBJ2-5; 9 positions match TRBD1. The germline gives CDR1 MNHEY, CDR2 SMNVEV (reference sequence). J lost 4 bases, V lost 4 bases, and 4 bases had no gene match. This CDR3 contains 14 residues. CDR3 residues: CASSSPGQGETQYF. CDR3 DNA sequence: TGTGCCAGCAGTTCTCCGGGACAGGGAGAGACCCAGTACTTC.

This clonotype was detected ten times or more. CDR3 nucleotides: TGCAGTGCTAGTAGGGGGGCTGGCTCCTATAATTCACCCCTCCACTTT. Its translation is CSASRGAGSYNSPLHF. The chain is built from TRBV20-1 and TRBJ1-6; tentative D call: TRBD1 (6 bases). The CDR3 is made up of 16 amino acids. V gave up 3 bases and J gave up 0 bases, with 12 bases separating them. Germline V gives CDR1 DFQATT, CDR2 SNEGSKA (reference sequence).

This clonotype was picked up many times. The chain's CDR3 is CSVEDLGRHYGYTF. The CDR3 DNA reads as TGCAGCGTTGAAGATCTTGGCAGGCATTATGGCTACACCTTC. This chain links TRBV29-1 with TRBJ1-2; D gene ambiguous. This CDR3 spans 14 amino acids. Looked up from germline, CDR1 is SQVTM and CDR2 is ANQGSEA. Trimming stripped 0 bases from V and 5 bases from J, with 13 bases between. Full variable domain (rest looked up from reference TRBV29-1 and TRBJ1-2): SAVISQKPSRDICQRGTSLTIQCQVDSQVTMMFWYRQQPGQSLTLIATANQGSEATYESGFVIDKFPISRPNLTFSTLTVSNMSPEDSSIYLCSVEDLGRHYGYTFGSGTRLTVV.

This clonotype was recorded many times. The rearrangement joins TRBV6-6 to TRBJ2-1; 13 bases map to TRBD2. The CDR3 spans 16 residues. From germline, CDR1 is MNHNY and CDR2 SVGAGI (reference sequence). V was pared by 8 bases and J by 6 bases, with 10 bases of the junction left unmatched. The CDR3 sequence is CASCTSGGGLGNEQFF. The CDR3 region has the DNA TGTGCCAGCTGCACTAGCGGGGGGGGCTTAGGCAATGAGCAGTTCTTC.

This clonotype was observed a few times. The chain carries TRBV29-1 and TRBJ1-1; D gene uncertain. Trimming removed 8 bases from V and 0 bases from J, with 13 bases in between. The CDR3 has 13 residues. Germline V CDR1 and CDR2: SQVTM, ANQGSEA. The CDR3 reads CSTTGSMNTEAFF. The DNA of the CDR3 is TGCAGCACAACTGGATCCATGAACACTGAAGCTTTCTTT.

This clonotype occurred many times. At one of its ends the junction is not consistent with the germline gene, which may arise from a read error. This chain connects TRBV25-1 to TRBJ2-1, with a tentative D call TRBD1 (6 bases). Germline loops: CDR1 MGHDK, CDR2 SYGVNS. This CDR3 has 12 residues. The CDR3 DNA reads TGTGCCAGCAGTGAATATGGTACAGGGTCCCTTTTC. It yields the protein CASSEYGTGSLF.